This T cell receptor (beta chain) was recovered during a study of blood T cell repertoires in COVID-19. Study at large: Sites across the United States, Italy and Spain contributed samples from acute and convalescent COVID-19. Sample material is recorded as cDNA or gDNA derived from T cells, B-cell-depleted T cells, or PBMCs.

Authors' data handling: Reference gene primer amplification in the assay estimated nucleated cell counts. Only in-frame clones appear in the TCRdb table, and some are missing; sequencing was by immunoSEQ multiplex PCR. V and J calls plus clone size are reproduced from that table; the DNA served to infer D and trimming. Seen here are roughly 89,000 clones, 80% observed once, and the top ten hold 10% to 13%. The CDR3 runs 13 residues. Germline V gene lookup returns CDR1 SGDLS and CDR2 YYNGEE. V was shortened by 3 bases and J by 7 bases, with 11 bases between the two germline ends. The chain has TRBV9 and TRBJ1-5; D unresolved. Sequencing was performed on peripheral blood. This TCR derives from a woman in her 70s with acute or convalescent COVID-19. CDR3 region: CASSEGGHQPQHF. As DNA, the CDR3 is TGTGCCAGCAGCGAGGGAGGGCACCAGCCCCAGCATTTT. Based on the CDR3 plus reference TRBV9 and TRBJ1-5, the full variable domain is DSGVTQTPKHLITATGQRVTLRCSPRSGDLSVYWYQQSLDQGLQFLIQYYNGEERAKGNILERFSAQQFPDLHSELNLSSLELGDSALYFCASSEGGHQPQHFGDGTRLSIL.